The 19 T cell receptor beta chains below were found in one sample sequenced in a study of T cell changes during pregnancy in multiple sclerosis. Only in-frame clones appear in the TCRdb table, and some are missing; sequencing was by immunoSEQ multiplex PCR. The sample includes around 85,000 clones, approximately 91% of them seen just once. The sample here was PBMCs, taken in the first trimester of pregnancy. The origin of the receptors is a female donor in good health, serving as a control in a pregnancy study. Some clones in this sample may be carry-over from other donors' samples.

The CDR3 loop reads CASSTGHDTQYF. The DNA of the CDR3 is TGCGCCAGCAGCACCGGACACGATACGCAGTATTTT. The gene calls are TRBV5-1 and TRBJ2-3; a weak D match, TRBD1 (5 bases). Germline values: CDR1 SGHRS, CDR2 YFSETQ. The CDR3 extends over 12 amino acids. The V and J ends lost 4 bases and 6 bases respectively, with 9 bases between them.

The chain recombines TRBV6-5 with TRBJ2-3; 9 nucleotides match TRBD2. The germline V gene has CDR1 MNHEY and CDR2 SVGAGI. The CDR3 runs to 14 residues. V lost 5 bases and J lost 2; bases outside the gene matches: 2. CDR3 sequence: CASSQRGDTDTQYF. The DNA of the CDR3 is TGTGCCAGCAGTCAGCGGGGGGACACAGATACGCAGTATTTT.

This rearrangement joins TRBV27 to TRBJ2-7; no clear D gene. Germline loops: CDR1 MNHEY, CDR2 SMNVEV (reference sequence). V lost 1 base and J lost 0, with 10 bases in between. The CDR3 contains 15 residues. CDR3 bases: TGTGCCAGCAGTTTATTGGCACGCCGCTCCTACGAGCAGTACTTC. The encoded protein is CASSLLARRSYEQYF.

The chain combines TRBV28 with TRBJ2-7, with a weak D call TRBD2 (6 bases). Germline V gene data show CDR1 as MDHEN and CDR2 as SYDVKM. The length of the CDR3 is 13 residues. The V gene lost 2 bases and the J gene lost 1 base, with 6 bases spanning the gap. The CDR3 sequence is CASSLAGSYEQYF. The CDR3 DNA reads as TGTGCCAGCAGTTTAGCGGGGTCCTACGAGCAGTACTTC. The full variable domain, with the rest looked up from reference TRBV28 and TRBJ2-7, is DVKVTQSSRYLVKRTGEKVFLECVQDMDHENMFWYRQDPGLGLRLIYFSYDVKMKEKGDIPEGYSVSREKKERFSLILESASTNQTSMYLCASSLAGSYEQYFGPGTRLTVT.

The chain uses TRBV9 and TRBJ2-3; 7 bases are shared with TRBD2. Trimming took 2 bases from V and 6 from J; bases not matched to a gene: 6. Germline V gene data show CDR1 as SGDLS and CDR2 as YYNGEE. This CDR3 is 14 amino acids long. The CDR3 region is CASSVGAGVDTQYF. DNA for the CDR3: TGTGCCAGCAGCGTTGGGGCGGGAGTGGATACGCAGTATTTT. Full variable domain (rest looked up from reference TRBV9 and TRBJ2-3): DSGVTQTPKHLITATGQRVTLRCSPRSGDLSVYWYQQSLDQGLQFLIQYYNGEERAKGNILERFSAQQFPDLHSELNLSSLELGDSALYFCASSVGAGVDTQYFGPGTRLTVL.

This clone was seen just once. The chain links TRBV19 to TRBJ1-2; tentatively, D is TRBD1 (5 bases). Between the trimmed V and J ends, which lost 5 bases and 5 bases, there was a span of 18 bases. Germline loops: CDR1 LNHDA, CDR2 SQIVND (reference sequence). The CDR3 covers 15 residues. The DNA for the CDR3 is TGTGCCAGTAGTCTCCGGACAAGTCAGGATTATGGCTACACCTTC. This translates into CASSLRTSQDYGYTF.

The chain employs TRBV7-2 and TRBJ2-1; TRBD1 might be the D (6 bases). This CDR3 is built from 14 residues. The V end lost 1 base, the J end lost 4 bases, and 8 bases lay between the germline ends. Germline V gene lookup returns CDR1 SGHTA and CDR2 FQGNSA. The CDR3 spells CASSLGTEYNEQFF. The CDR3 region has the DNA TGTGCCAGCAGCTTAGGGACAGAATACAATGAGCAGTTCTTC.

The chain links TRBV2 to TRBJ2-1, with 14 positions matching TRBD2. V dropped 5 bases and J dropped 3; count of bases not matched to a gene: 21. The CDR3 has 22 residues. Germline V lookup: CDR1 SNHLY, CDR2 FYNNEI. In DNA form, the CDR3 reads TGTGCCAGCAGTACCGTTCGAACGGGGCCGGGACTAGCGGGAGACCTCTACAATGAGCAGTTCTTC. It codes for CASSTVRTGPGLAGDLYNEQFF.

The J gene is TRBJ2-7, the V gene TRBV13, with D possibly TRBD1 on 6 matching bases. CDR1 is PRHDT and CDR2 is FYEKMQ in the germline V gene (reference sequence). CDR3 length equals 14 residues. V dropped 4 bases and J dropped 6 bases, with 16 bases sitting between them. The CDR3 nucleotides are TGTGCCAGCAGCTCCGGGACACTGAGCTCCGAGCAGTACTTC. Protein: CASSSGTLSSEQYF.

This sequence joins TRBV28 and TRBJ1-1; D is unclear. V dropped 2 bases and J dropped 8 bases, with 9 bases sitting between them. The CDR3 length is 12 residues. Looked up from germline, CDR1 is MDHEN and CDR2 is SYDVKM. For the CDR3, the DNA is TGTGCCAGCAGTTTAAGCCGGGTAGAAGCTTTCTTT. Its protein is CASSLSRVEAFF. Full variable domain (missing parts from reference TRBV28 and TRBJ1-1): DVKVTQSSRYLVKRTGEKVFLECVQDMDHENMFWYRQDPGLGLRLIYFSYDVKMKEKGDIPEGYSVSREKKERFSLILESASTNQTSMYLCASSLSRVEAFFGQGTRLTVV.

The chain has TRBV5-6 and TRBJ2-7, with 8 bases lining up with TRBD1. Germline CDR1 reads SGHDT; CDR2 reads YYEEEE. The CDR3 length is 19 residues. The junction had 19 bases not matched to a gene; V was cut back by 2 bases and J by 3 bases. The DNA for the CDR3 is TGTGCCAGCAGCTTCCTGTCCCTTCCCCGGACAGGGTCAGACTACGAGCAGTACTTC. It codes for CASSFLSLPRTGSDYEQYF.

J is TRBJ1-5 and V is TRBV4-1; a weak D match, TRBD1 (5 bases). CDR3 length equals 16 residues. With 0 bases removed from V and 2 bases from J, the gap between germline ends came to 11 bases. CDR1 and CDR2 (germline): MGHRA, YSYEKL. CDR3 sequence (DNA): TGCGCCAGCAGCCAAGAAGGGGCCAACGGCAATCAGCCCCAGCATTTT. Amino acids: CASSQEGANGNQPQHF.

This sequence joins TRBV19 and TRBJ2-1, with TRBD2 matching over 13 bases. The CDR3 covers 15 residues. The junction had 5 bases not matched to a gene; V was cut back by 3 bases and J by 9 bases. Germline V gene lookup returns CDR1 LNHDA and CDR2 SQIVND (reference sequence). CDR3 sequence reads: CASSITSGRAGEQFF. In DNA, the CDR3 is TGTGCCAGTAGTATCACTAGCGGGAGGGCTGGTGAGCAGTTCTTC.

V and J are TRBV5-4 and TRBJ1-1, with 7 positions matching TRBD1. The CDR3 loop spans 15 amino acids. Germline V gene data show CDR1 as SGHNT and CDR2 as YYREEE (reference sequence). Trimming cost V 4 bases and J 1 base; bases outside gene matches: 7. The CDR3 coding sequence is TGTGCCAGCAGCCCTACCTGGGACAGGAACACTGAAGCTTTCTTT. It yields the protein CASSPTWDRNTEAFF.

The rearrangement links TRBV4-3 to TRBJ2-2, with D perhaps TRBD2 (5 bases). The CDR3 is 12 residues long. V gave up 6 bases and J gave up 5 bases, with 7 bases separating them. Germline V CDR1 and CDR2: LGHNA, YSLEER. DNA of the CDR3: TGCGCCAGCAGATCGGGGACCGGGGAGCTGTTTTTT. It is translated as CASRSGTGELFF.

This chain uses TRBV28 with TRBJ1-1; TRBD1 agrees at 10 bases. The V gene end was trimmed by 6 bases and the J gene end by 0 bases; junction bases not matched to a gene: 7. The CDR3 has 16 residues. Germline V gene data show CDR1 as MDHEN and CDR2 as SYDVKM. The CDR3 is CASRPGQGNLNTEAFF. DNA for the CDR3: TGTGCCAGCAGACCGGGACAGGGGAATTTGAACACTGAAGCTTTCTTT.

The chain has TRBV4-1 and TRBJ1-2, with 9 bases aligning to TRBD1. This CDR3 comprises 15 residues. Germline V gene data show CDR1 as MGHRA and CDR2 as YSYEKL. The junction had 5 bases not matched to a gene; V was cut back by 4 bases and J by 2 bases. CDR3 DNA sequence: TGCGCCAGCAGCCGCCCCGGACAGGGGAACTATGGCTACACCTTC. Amino acids: CASSRPGQGNYGYTF.

The chain is built from TRBV11-2 and TRBJ2-1; D may be TRBD2 (6 bases). CDR3 size: 13 residues. CDR1 and CDR2 (germline): SGHAT, FQNNGV. The V end lost 4 bases, the J end lost 5 bases, and 9 bases lay between the germline ends. The CDR3 sequence is CASSYGLHNEQFF. For the CDR3, the DNA is TGTGCCAGCAGCTACGGACTACACAATGAGCAGTTCTTC.

V gene TRBV5-1 combines with J gene TRBJ2-3, with D unclear. This CDR3 is 16 amino acids long. Trimming removed 0 bases from V and 2 bases from J, with 13 bases in between. Looked up from germline, CDR1 is SGHRS and CDR2 is YFSETQ. The CDR3 reads CASSLAMTQDTDTQYF. CDR3 nucleotides: TGCGCCAGCAGCTTGGCTATGACCCAGGACACAGATACGCAGTATTTT. Filled out from reference TRBV5-1 and TRBJ2-3, the complete variable domain reads KAGVTQTPRYLIKTRGQQVTLSCSPISGHRSVSWYQQTPGQGLQFLFEYFSETQRNKGNFPGRFSGRQFSNSRSEMNVSTLELGDSALYLCASSLAMTQDTDTQYFGPGTRLTVL.